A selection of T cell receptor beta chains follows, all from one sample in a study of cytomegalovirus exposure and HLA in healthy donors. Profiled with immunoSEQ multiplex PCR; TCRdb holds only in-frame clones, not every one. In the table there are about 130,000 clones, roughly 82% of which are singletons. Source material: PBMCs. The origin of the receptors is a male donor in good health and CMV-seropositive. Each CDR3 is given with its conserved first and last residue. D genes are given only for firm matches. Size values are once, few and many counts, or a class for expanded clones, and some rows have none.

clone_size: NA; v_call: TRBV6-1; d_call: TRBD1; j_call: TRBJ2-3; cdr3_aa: CASSGAGGTSDTQYF; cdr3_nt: TGTGCCAGCAGTGGGGCAGGGGGCACCTCAGATACGCAGTATTTT
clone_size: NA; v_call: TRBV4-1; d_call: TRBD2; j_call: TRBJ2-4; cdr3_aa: CASSHLNLAGEATKNSQYF; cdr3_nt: TGCGCCAGCAGCCACCTCAATCTAGCGGGAGAGGCAACCAAAAACAGTCAGTACTTC
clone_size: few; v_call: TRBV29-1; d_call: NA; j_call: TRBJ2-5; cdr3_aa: CSVGRGEETQYF; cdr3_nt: TGCAGCGTCGGCAGAGGAGAAGAGACCCAGTACTTC
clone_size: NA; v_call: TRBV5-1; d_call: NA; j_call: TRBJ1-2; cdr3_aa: CASSLGGVYGYTF; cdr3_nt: TGCGCCAGCAGCTTGGGGGGCGTATATGGCTACACCTTC
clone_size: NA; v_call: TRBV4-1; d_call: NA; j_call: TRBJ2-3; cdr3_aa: CASSQDRVGGPSTDTQYF; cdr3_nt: TGCGCCAGCAGCCAAGATCGGGTGGGGGGTCCTAGCACAGATACGCAGTATTTT
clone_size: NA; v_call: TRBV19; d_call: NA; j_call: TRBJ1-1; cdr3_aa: CASSALGGVNTEAFF; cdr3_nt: TGTGCCAGTAGTGCCCTAGGAGGAGTGAACACTGAAGCTTTCTTT
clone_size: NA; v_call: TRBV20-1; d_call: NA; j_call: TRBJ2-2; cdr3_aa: CSATLTGELFF; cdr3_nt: TGCAGTGCTACCTTAACCGGGGAGCTGTTTTTT
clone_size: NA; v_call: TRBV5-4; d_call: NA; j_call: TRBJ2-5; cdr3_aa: CSAGGQGSETQYF; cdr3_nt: TGTTCCGCAGGGGGGCAGGGGTCCGAGACCCAGTACTTC
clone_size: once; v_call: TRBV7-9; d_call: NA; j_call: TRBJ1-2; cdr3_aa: CSSTEMPYYGYTF; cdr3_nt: TGTTCCAGCACCGAGATGCCTTACTATGGCTACACCTTC
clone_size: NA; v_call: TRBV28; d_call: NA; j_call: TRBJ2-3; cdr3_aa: CASSLPRQVLTDTQYF; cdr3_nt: TGTGCCAGCAGTTTACCCCGCCAGGTACTCACAGATACGCAGTATTTT
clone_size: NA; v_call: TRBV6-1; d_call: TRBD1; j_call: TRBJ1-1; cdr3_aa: CASTLKGADTEAFF; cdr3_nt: TGTGCCAGCACCTTAAAGGGGGCGGACACTGAAGCTTTCTTT
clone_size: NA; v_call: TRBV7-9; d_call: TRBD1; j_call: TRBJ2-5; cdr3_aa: CASSPRGLQETQYF; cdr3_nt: TGTGCCAGCAGCCCGAGGGGGCTTCAAGAGACCCAGTACTTC
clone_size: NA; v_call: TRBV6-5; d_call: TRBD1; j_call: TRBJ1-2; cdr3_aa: CASSYRGLGYTF; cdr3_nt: TGTGCCAGCAGTTACAGGGGGCTGGGCTACACCTTC
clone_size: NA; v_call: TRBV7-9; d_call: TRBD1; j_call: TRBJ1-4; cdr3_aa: CASSSGTGVNEKLFF; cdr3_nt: TGTGCCAGCAGCTCAGGGACAGGGGTTAATGAAAAACTGTTTTTT
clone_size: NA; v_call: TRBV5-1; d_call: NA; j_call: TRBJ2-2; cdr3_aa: CASNLAGVRGTGELFF; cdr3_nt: TGCGCCAGCAACCTCGCAGGGGTTCGGGGCACCGGGGAGCTGTTTTTT
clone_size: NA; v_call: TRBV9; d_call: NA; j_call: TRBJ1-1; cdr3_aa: CASDRSGKRTEAFF; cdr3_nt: TGTGCCAGCGACAGAAGTGGGAAACGGACTGAAGCTTTCTTT
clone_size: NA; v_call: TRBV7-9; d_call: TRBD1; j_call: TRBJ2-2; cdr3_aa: CASSLADRENGELFF; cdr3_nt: TGTGCCAGCAGCTTAGCGGACAGGGAGAACGGGGAGCTGTTTTTT
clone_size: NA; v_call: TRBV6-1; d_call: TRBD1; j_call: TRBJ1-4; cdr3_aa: CASSRGPNEKLFF; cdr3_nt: TGTGCCAGCTCCAGGGGGCCTAATGAAAAACTGTTTTTT
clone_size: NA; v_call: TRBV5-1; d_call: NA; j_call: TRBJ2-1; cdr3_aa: CASSLLFGGGGSGEQFF; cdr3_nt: TGCGCCAGCAGCTTATTATTCGGCGGAGGAGGATCGGGTGAGCAGTTCTTC
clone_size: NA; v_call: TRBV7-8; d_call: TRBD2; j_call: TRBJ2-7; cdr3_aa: CASSLAPLAGGEQYF; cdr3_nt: TGTGCCAGCAGCTTAGCTCCACTAGCGGGAGGTGAGCAGTACTTC
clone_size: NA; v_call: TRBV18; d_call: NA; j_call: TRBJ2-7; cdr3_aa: CASTSTAGRKSYEQYF; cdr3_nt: TGTGCCAGCACAAGCACGGCGGGTCGGAAGAGCTACGAGCAGTACTTC
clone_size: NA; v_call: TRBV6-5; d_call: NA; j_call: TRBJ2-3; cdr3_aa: CASSYSMTAGDTQYF; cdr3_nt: TGTGCCAGCAGTTACTCGATGACGGCGGGGGATACGCAGTATTTT
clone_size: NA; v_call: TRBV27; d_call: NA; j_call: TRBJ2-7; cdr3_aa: CASSFHSGYEQYF; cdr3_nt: TGTGCCAGCAGTTTTCATAGCGGCTACGAGCAGTACTTC
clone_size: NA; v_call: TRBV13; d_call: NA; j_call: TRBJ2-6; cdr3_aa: CASRTRVSGANGLTF; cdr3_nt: TGTGCCAGCAGAACCAGGGTTTCTGGGGCCAACGGCCTGACTTTC
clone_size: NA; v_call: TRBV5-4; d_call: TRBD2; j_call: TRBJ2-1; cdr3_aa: CASSLEGLAGNNEQFF; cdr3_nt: TGTGCCAGCAGCTTGGAGGGACTAGCGGGAAACAATGAGCAGTTCTTC
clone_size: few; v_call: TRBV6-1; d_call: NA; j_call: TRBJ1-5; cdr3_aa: CASSEGRSGNQPQHF; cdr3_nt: TGTGCCAGCAGTGAAGGGAGGTCCGGCAATCAGCCCCAGCATTTT
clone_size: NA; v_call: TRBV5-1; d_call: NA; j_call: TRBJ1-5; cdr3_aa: CASSLVGGRNQPQHF; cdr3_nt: TGCGCCAGCAGCTTGGTGGGGGGGCGCAATCAGCCCCAGCATTTT
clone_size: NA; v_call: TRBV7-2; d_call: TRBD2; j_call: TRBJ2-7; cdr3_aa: CASSSPGLAGVFYEQYF; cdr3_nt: TGTGCCAGCAGTTCCCCGGGACTAGCGGGAGTTTTTTACGAGCAGTACTTC
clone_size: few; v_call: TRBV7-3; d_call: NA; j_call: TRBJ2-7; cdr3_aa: CASPSDEQYF; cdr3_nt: TGTGCCAGCCCTAGCGACGAGCAGTACTTC
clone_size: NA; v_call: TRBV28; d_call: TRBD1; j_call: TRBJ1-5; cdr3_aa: CASSPTGQGADQPQHF; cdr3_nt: TGTGCCAGCAGCCCGACGGGACAGGGGGCAGATCAGCCCCAGCATTTT
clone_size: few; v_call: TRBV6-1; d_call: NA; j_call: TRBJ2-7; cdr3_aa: CASGDFYEQYF; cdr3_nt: TGTGCCAGCGGCGACTTCTACGAGCAGTACTTC
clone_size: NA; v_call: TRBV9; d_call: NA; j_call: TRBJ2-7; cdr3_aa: CASSVGGDRTVYEQYF; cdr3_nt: TGTGCCAGCAGCGTAGGGGGAGATCGGACAGTCTACGAGCAGTACTTC
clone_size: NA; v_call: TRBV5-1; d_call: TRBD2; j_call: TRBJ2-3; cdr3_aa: CASSLVAITSGRVGDTQYF; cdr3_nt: TGCGCCAGCAGCTTGGTGGCCATAACTAGCGGGAGGGTAGGTGATACGCAGTATTTT
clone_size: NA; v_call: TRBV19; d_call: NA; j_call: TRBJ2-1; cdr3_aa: CASSIIYNEQFF; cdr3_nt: TGTGCCAGTAGTATCATCTACAATGAGCAGTTCTTC
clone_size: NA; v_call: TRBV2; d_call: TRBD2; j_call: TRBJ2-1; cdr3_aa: CASTISGNSYNEQFF; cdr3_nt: TGTGCCAGCACTATTAGCGGGAACTCCTACAATGAGCAGTTCTTC
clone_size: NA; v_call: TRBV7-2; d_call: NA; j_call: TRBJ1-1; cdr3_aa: CASSSGVTNTEAFF; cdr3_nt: TGTGCCAGCAGCTCGGGAGTTACCAACACTGAAGCTTTCTTT
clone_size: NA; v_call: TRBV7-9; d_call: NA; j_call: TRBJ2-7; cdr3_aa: CASSLQAQGGSEQYF; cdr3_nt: TGTGCCAGCAGCTTACAGGCTCAGGGGGGTAGCGAGCAGTACTTC
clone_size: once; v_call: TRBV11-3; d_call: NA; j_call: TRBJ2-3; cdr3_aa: CASSSGPGERSKELTDTQYF; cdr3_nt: TGTGCCAGCAGCTCGGGGCCAGGGGAAAGGAGTAAGGAGCTCACAGATACGCAGTATTTT
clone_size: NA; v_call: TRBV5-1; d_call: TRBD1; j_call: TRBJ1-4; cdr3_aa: CASSGGQVAGGEKLFF; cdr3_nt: TGCGCCAGCAGCGGGGGACAGGTTGCCGGGGGGGAAAAACTGTTTTTT
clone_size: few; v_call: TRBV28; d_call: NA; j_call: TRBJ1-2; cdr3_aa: CASLMAGNLNYGYTF; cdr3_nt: TGTGCCAGCCTTATGGCGGGCAACCTAAACTATGGCTACACCTTC
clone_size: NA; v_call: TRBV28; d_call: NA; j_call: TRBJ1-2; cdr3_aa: CASRRNRVGGGYTF; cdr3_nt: TGTGCCAGCAGAAGAAACAGGGTAGGTGGTGGCTACACCTTC